This T cell receptor (beta chain) stems from a study of blood T cell repertoires in COVID-19 (dated by TCRdb to about 2020). Regarding the complete study: Samples covering the acute and convalescent phases of COVID-19 were provided by collaborators in the United States, Italy and Spain. The material from the prospective study consisted of cDNA or gDNA derived from T cells, B-cell-depleted T cells, or PBMCs. The dataset comprised deeply sampled blood TCRbeta repertoires from subjects exposed to, actively infected with, or recovered from COVID-19. A freely available public database, intended as a resource for researchers studying the immune response to SARS-CoV-2, is where the repertoires were released. The samples were drawn from the first 160 participants of the ongoing ImmuneRACE study and from some 1,300 subjects provided by 6 global collaborators. Sample metadata almost always included a de-identified subject ID, COVID-19 status, age in years and sex. Where available, HLA class I and class II types were obtained from metadata supplied by the sample provider rather than from assay-based typing.

Collaborating institutions collected whole blood in K2EDTA tubes following their own protocols. For TCRbeta analysis, collaborators shipped samples as frozen whole blood, isolated PBMCs, or DNA extracted from either of those sample types. Study-level results and caveats: The quantity of clinical and demographic metadata differed by source and by participant and was supplied without curation.

As regards this clone: Its antigen is currently not known. The record has no base qualities; no much larger clone is one base away.

TCRbeta CDR3 regions were amplified from genomic DNA using the immunoSEQ Assay, a bias-controlled multiplex PCR. Per the source publication's procedure: The number of nucleated cells in each sample was estimated from the amplification of reference gene primers within the assay. To quantify the absolute abundance of each unique TCRbeta CDR3 rearrangement, sequence reads were collapsed and filtered. For each sample, productive Simpson clonality was calculated as the square root of Simpson's diversity index across productive rearrangements. TCRdb took over this immuneACCESS table, retaining in-frame rearrangements with V and J assigned. Such tables are incomplete; in checked studies, under half of the missing clones stem from an unresolved V gene, and the remainder is unexplained. V, J and clone size are taken as reported in that table, and D and trimming were inferred from the DNA itself. This sample has around 150,000 clones in its table, and just over 85% of those were observed once. The leading ten clones occupy roughly 3.4% of the sample.

The germline V end is reduced by 4 bases and the J end by 4 bases; junction bases left unmatched: 7. The germline V gene (reference sequence) gives CDR1 as LGHDT and CDR2 as YNNKEL. Including the terminal cysteine and phenylalanine, the CDR3 comprises 15 residues. Only CDR3 DNA is held: 45 bases, read in frame from base 1. The origin of this receptor is a man in his 70s with acute or convalescent COVID-19. Sequenced: peripheral blood. Rearrangement joined TRBV3-1 (or the pseudogene TRBV3-2) to TRBJ2-7, with TRBD1 identical over 10 junction bases. The DNA sequence follows: TGTGCCAGCAGCCCGTGGCGGGACAGGGGATACGAGCAGTACTTC. Translated, it reads CASSPWRDRGYEQYF.